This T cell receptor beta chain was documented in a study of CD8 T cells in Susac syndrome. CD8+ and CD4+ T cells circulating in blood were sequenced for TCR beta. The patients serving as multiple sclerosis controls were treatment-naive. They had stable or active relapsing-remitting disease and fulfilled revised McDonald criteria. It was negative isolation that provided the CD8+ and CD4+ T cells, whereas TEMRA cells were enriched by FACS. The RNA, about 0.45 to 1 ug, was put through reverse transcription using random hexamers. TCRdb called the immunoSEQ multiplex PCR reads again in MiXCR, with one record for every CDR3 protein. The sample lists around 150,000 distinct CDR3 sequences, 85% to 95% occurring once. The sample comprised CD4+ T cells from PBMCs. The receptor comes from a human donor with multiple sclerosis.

The chain's CDR3 is CASSQGVRDRGRTNTEAFF. CDR3 coding DNA: TGCGCCAGCAGCCAAGGGGTCCGGGACAGGGGGCGAACGAACACTGAAGCTTTCTTT. This chain joins TRBV4-3 and TRBJ1-1; the match to TRBD1 covers 12 bases. The CDR3 extends over 19 amino acids. V shed 1 base, J shed 1 base, and the junction held 10 bases outside the gene matches. CDR1 is LGHNA, CDR2 YSLEER, per germline.